The entry that follows covers one T cell receptor (beta chain) sequence. Its antigen has not been determined. Base qualities are missing; no much larger clone stands one base away. Libraries came from RT-PCR. Sequencing used a NextSeq 550. Using fastp trimming at Q25 and MiXCR clonotype assembly, TCRdb reanalyzed the public sequencing data and kept in-frame beta chains. Duplicate CDR3 protein sequences are folded into a single record with the most common DNA and genes. Across this sample there are about 960,000 distinct CDR3 sequences, with over 15% seen only once. The biggest ten clones account for around 6% of the sample. The sample comes from a study of patients and donors after allogeneic stem cell transplantation (dated by TCRdb to the early 2020s). Material: blood, either unsorted or a sorted T cell fraction (not recorded which). This receptor was taken from a human donor who was either an allogeneic HSCT recipient or a stem cell or donor lymphocyte infusion donor (not recorded which). It is not recorded whose cells these are; they may come from a transplant donor.

At the DNA level, the sequence is TGTGCCAGCAGGCCACAAGAACAAGAGACCCAGTACTTC. Its protein is CASRPQEQETQYF. Here the chain combines TRBV27 and TRBJ2-5, with the D segment identity uncertain. V is clipped by 6 bases and J by 2 bases, and the sequence between their germline boundaries is 10 bases long. Including the terminal cysteine and phenylalanine, the CDR3 comprises 13 residues. Of the read, only the CDR3 DNA is kept; its 39 bases are in frame from base 1. Per the germline V gene (reference sequence), MNHEY is the CDR1 and SMNVEV is the CDR2.